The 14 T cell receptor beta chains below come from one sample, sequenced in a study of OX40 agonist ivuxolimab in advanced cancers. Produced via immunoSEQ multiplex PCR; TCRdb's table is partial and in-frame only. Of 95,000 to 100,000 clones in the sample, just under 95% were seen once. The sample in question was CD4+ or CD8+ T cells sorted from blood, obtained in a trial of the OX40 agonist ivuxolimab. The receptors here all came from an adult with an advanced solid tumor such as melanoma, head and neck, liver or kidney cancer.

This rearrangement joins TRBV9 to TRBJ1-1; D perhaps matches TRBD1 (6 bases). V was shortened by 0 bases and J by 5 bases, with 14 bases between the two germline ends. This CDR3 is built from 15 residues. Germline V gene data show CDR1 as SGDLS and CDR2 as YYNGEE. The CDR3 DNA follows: TGTGCCAGCAGCGTAGAGACGGGGGCGCGTACTGAAGCTTTCTTT. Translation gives CASSVETGARTEAFF.

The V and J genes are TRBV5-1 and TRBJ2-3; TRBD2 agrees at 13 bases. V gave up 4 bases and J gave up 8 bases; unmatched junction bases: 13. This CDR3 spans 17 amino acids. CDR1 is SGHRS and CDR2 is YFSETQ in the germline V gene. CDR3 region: CASSPGLAGAALVTQYF. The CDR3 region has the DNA TGCGCCAGCAGCCCAGGACTAGCGGGGGCAGCATTGGTTACGCAGTATTTT. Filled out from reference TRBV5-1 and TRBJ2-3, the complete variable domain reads KAGVTQTPRYLIKTRGQQVTLSCSPISGHRSVSWYQQTPGQGLQFLFEYFSETQRNKGNFPGRFSGRQFSNSRSEMNVSTLELGDSALYLCASSPGLAGAALVTQYFGPGTRLTVL.

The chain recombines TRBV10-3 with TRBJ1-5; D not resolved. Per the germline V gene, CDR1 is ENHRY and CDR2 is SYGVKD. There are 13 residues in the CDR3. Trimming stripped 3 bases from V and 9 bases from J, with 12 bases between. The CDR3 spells CAISDPGGLPQHF. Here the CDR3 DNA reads TGTGCCATCAGTGACCCAGGAGGCCTGCCCCAGCATTTT.

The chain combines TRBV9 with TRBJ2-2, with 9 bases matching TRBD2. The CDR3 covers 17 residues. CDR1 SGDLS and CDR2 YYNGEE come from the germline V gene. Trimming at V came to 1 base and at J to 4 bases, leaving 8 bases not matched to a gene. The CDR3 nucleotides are TGTGCCAGCAGCGTAAGTCCTAGCGGGGCCCTCACCGGGGAGCTGTTTTTT. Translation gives CASSVSPSGALTGELFF.

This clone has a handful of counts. CDR3 in DNA: TGTGCCAGCATCAAGGGGGACAGATACACTGAAGCTTTCTTT. It translates to CASIKGDRYTEAFF. The chain couples TRBV28 to TRBJ1-1; 7 bases align to TRBD1. The V segment lost 7 bases and the J segment 3 bases; nucleotides outside the gene matches: 8. Germline V gene sequence: CDR1 MDHEN, CDR2 SYDVKM. The CDR3 loop spans 14 amino acids.

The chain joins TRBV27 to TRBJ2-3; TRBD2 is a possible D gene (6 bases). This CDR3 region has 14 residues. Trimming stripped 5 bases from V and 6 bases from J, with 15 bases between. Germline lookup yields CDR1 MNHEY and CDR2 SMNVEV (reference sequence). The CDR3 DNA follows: TGTGCCAGCAGTCGGGGGTATCCAGAGGATACGCAGTATTTT. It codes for CASSRGYPEDTQYF.

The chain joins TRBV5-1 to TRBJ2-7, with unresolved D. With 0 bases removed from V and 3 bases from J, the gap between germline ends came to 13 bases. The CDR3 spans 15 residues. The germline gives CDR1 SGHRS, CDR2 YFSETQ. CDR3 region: CASSLAPGLSYEQYF. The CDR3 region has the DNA TGCGCCAGCAGCTTGGCCCCGGGCCTTAGCTACGAGCAGTACTTC.

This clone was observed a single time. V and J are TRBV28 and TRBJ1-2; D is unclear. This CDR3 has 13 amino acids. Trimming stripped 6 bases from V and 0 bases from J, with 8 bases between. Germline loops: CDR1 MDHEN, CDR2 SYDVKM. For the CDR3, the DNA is TGTGCCAGCAGCCTCGGACCTAACTATGGCTACACCTTC. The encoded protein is CASSLGPNYGYTF.

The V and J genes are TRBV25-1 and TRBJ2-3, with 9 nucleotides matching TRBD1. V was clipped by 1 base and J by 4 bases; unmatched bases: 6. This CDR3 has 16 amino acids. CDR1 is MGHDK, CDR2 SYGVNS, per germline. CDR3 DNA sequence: TGTGCCAGCAGTGAATTGATAACAGGGGGCTCAGATACGCAGTATTTT. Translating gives CASSELITGGSDTQYF.

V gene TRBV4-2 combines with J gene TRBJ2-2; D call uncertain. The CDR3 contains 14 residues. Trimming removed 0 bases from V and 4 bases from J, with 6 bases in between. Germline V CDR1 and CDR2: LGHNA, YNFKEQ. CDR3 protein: CASSQDLGTGELFF. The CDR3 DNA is TGTGCCAGCAGCCAAGATCTAGGCACCGGGGAGCTGTTTTTT.

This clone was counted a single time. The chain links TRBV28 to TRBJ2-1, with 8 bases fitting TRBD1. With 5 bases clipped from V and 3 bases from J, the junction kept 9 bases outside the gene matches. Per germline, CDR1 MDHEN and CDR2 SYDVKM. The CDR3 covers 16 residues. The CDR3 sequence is CASSDRDRGDYNEQFF. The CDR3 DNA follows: TGTGCCAGCAGTGATCGCGACAGGGGAGACTACAATGAGCAGTTCTTC.

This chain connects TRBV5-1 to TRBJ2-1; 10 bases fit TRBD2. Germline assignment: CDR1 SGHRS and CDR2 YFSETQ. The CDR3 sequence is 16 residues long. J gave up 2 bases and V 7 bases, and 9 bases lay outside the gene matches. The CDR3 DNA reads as TGCGCCAGCTCTCCTTTAGCGGGAGGTGCCTACAATGAGCAGTTCTTC. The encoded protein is CASSPLAGGAYNEQFF.

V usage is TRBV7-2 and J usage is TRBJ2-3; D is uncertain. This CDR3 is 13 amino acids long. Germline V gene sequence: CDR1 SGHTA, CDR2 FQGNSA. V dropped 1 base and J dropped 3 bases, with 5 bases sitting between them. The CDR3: CASSLVGTDTQYF. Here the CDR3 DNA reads TGTGCCAGCAGCTTAGTAGGAACAGATACGCAGTATTTT.

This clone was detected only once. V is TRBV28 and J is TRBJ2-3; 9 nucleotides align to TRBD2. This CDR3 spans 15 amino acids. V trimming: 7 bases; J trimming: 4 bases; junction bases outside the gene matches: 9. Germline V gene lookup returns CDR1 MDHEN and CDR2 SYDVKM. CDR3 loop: CASNTPAGGSDTQYF. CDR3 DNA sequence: TGTGCCAGCAACACTCCAGCGGGAGGATCAGATACGCAGTATTTT.